The 20 T cell receptor beta chains below come from one sample, sequenced in a study of shared clonotypes between healthy human individuals. Only in-frame clones appear in the TCRdb table, and some are missing; sequencing was by immunoSEQ multiplex PCR. The sample shows some 2,400,000 clones, approximately 95% of them seen only once. The sequenced sample was naive CD4+ T cells sorted from blood. Subset given: CD45RA+ positively selected. The source is a man between 18 and 29 years old in good health.

The chain uses TRBV5-1 and TRBJ2-3; 9 bases map to TRBD2. J lost 4 bases, V lost 0 bases, and 6 bases had no gene match. CDR3 length equals 16 residues. Germline V lookup: CDR1 SGHRS, CDR2 YFSETQ. CDR3 sequence (DNA): TGCGCCAGCAGCTTGGGTGGCGGGAGGGCGGCAGATACGCAGTATTTT. It specifies CASSLGGGRAADTQYF.

Remarks on this clone: The germline gene is not matched at one end of the junction; a read error may be the cause. This chain connects TRBV19 to TRBJ2-4; 8 bases fit TRBD1. The CDR3 is 16 residues long. Germline V lookup: CDR1 LNHDA, CDR2 SQIVND (reference sequence). CDR3 in amino acids: CASSPNPGTGKNIQCF. The CDR3 region has the DNA TGTGCCAGTAGCCCCAACCCCGGGACAGGCAAAAACATTCAGTGCTTC.

Turning to this clone: Other nucleotide sequences from this sample produce the same CDR3. The chain couples TRBV7-2 to TRBJ2-7; 13 nucleotides line up with TRBD2. Germline V gives CDR1 SGHTA, CDR2 FQGNSA. Trimming cost V 3 bases and J 3 bases; bases outside gene matches: 2. The CDR3 consists of 15 residues. The CDR3 is CASSLGLAGNYEQYF. CDR3 coding DNA: TGTGCCAGCAGCTTGGGACTAGCGGGAAACTACGAGCAGTACTTC. The full variable domain, in which reference TRBV7-2 and TRBJ2-7 provide the parts outside the CDR3, is GAGVSQSPSNKVTEKGKDVELRCDPISGHTALYWYRQSLGQGLEFLIYFQGNSAPDKSGLPSDRFSAERTGGSVSTLTIQRTQQEDSAVYLCASSLGLAGNYEQYFGPGTRLTVT.

This clone is a singleton in its sample. V gene TRBV2 combines with J gene TRBJ2-7; D is perhaps TRBD2 (5 bases). V lost 4 bases and J 2 bases, leaving 9 bases between the germline ends. Germline loops: CDR1 SNHLY, CDR2 FYNNEI. This CDR3 has 13 amino acids. CDR3 nucleotide sequence: TGTGCCAGCAGTGCCACCGGGGCCTACGAGCAGTACTTC. Amino acid sequence: CASSATGAYEQYF.

The chain couples TRBV6-4 to TRBJ2-1; D possibly corresponds to TRBD2 (5 bases). The germline V and J ends were trimmed by 5 bases and 2 bases, with 10 bases remaining between them. There are 14 residues in the CDR3. The germline gives CDR1 MRHNA, CDR2 SNTAGT. The CDR3 loop reads CASSLGEPYNEQFF. The CDR3 region has the DNA TGTGCCAGCAGTCTCGGGGAACCCTACAATGAGCAGTTCTTC.

The chain is built from TRBV5-1 and TRBJ2-2, with TRBD1 identical over 12 bases. CDR3 length: 17 amino acids. Germline assignment: CDR1 SGHRS and CDR2 YFSETQ. The J segment lost 4 bases and the V segment lost 1 base, leaving 5 bases of the junction unmatched. CDR3 loop: CASSLSGTGGTTGELFF. As DNA, the CDR3 is TGCGCCAGCAGCTTGAGCGGGACAGGGGGCACCACCGGGGAGCTGTTTTTT. The full variable domain, with the rest looked up from reference TRBV5-1 and TRBJ2-2, is KAGVTQTPRYLIKTRGQQVTLSCSPISGHRSVSWYQQTPGQGLQFLFEYFSETQRNKGNFPGRFSGRQFSNSRSEMNVSTLELGDSALYLCASSLSGTGGTTGELFFGEGSRLTVL.

This clone was detected a few times. The rearrangement uses TRBV30 and TRBJ1-4; 11 bases are a match to TRBD1. CDR3 length equals 13 residues. V was pared by 3 bases and J by 8 bases, with 2 bases of the junction left unmatched. Per the germline V gene, CDR1 is GTSNPN and CDR2 is SVGIG (reference sequence). This chain's CDR3 is CAWSGTGGEKLFF. The CDR3 nucleotides read TGTGCCTGGAGCGGGACAGGGGGAGAAAAACTGTTTTTT.

The CDR3 loop is CASSPWDREETQYF. CDR3 in DNA: TGCGCCAGCAGCCCATGGGACAGGGAAGAGACCCAGTACTTC. The rearrangement uses TRBV5-1 and TRBJ2-5; 9 nucleotides agree with TRBD1. The CDR3 is made up of 14 amino acids. V shed 4 bases and J 3 bases; nucleotides not matched to a gene: 4. CDR1 and CDR2 from the germline V gene are SGHRS and YFSETQ.

The chain has TRBV7-5 and TRBJ2-7; the table's D call, TRBD2, has no DNA check behind it. TRBV7-5 is a pseudogene segment. CDR3 size: 13 residues. The chain's CDR3 is CARIQRVNYEQYF. The DNA for the CDR3 is TGTGCCAGAATCCAGAGGGTAAACTACGAGCAGTACTTC.

The chain carries TRBV30 and TRBJ1-1; no reliable D call. Germline values: CDR1 GTSNPN, CDR2 SVGIG (reference sequence). Between the trimmed V and J ends, which lost 4 bases and 1 base, there was a span of 4 bases. The CDR3 extends over 11 amino acids. CDR3 coding DNA: TGTGCCTGGAAATCGAACACTGAAGCTTTCTTT. It yields the protein CAWKSNTEAFF.

Concerning this clone: This sample includes further DNA sequences coding for the same CDR3. The chain carries TRBV18 and TRBJ1-1; D unresolved. CDR1 and CDR2 (germline): KGHSH, LQKENI. Trimming stripped 3 bases from V and 1 base from J, with 3 bases between. The CDR3 length is 12 residues. CDR3 nucleotide sequence: TGTGCCAGCTCACCGGAGAACACTGAAGCTTTCTTT. This sequence encodes CASSPENTEAFF.

The CDR3 sequence: CASTLMTGQETQYF. The CDR3 DNA reads as TGTGCCAGCACCCTTATGACAGGACAAGAGACCCAGTACTTC. The rearrangement links TRBV6-6 to TRBJ2-5; TRBD1 is a possible D gene (6 bases). The CDR3 is 14 amino acids. Deletions cut 7 bases from V and 2 bases from J, with 14 bases between. Germline CDR1 reads MNHNY; CDR2 reads SVGAGI (reference sequence).

The rearrangement links TRBV2 to TRBJ2-5; 7 positions match TRBD2. The CDR3 length is 16 residues. The trim removed 4 bases at V and 4 bases at J, leaving 12 bases unmatched. The V gene's germline CDR1 is SNHLY and CDR2 FYNNEI. The CDR3 region has the DNA TGTGCCAGCAGTGCCCAAAGGGCGTCTAGCGGAGAGACCCAGTACTTC. This translates into CASSAQRASSGETQYF.

The chain combines TRBV30 with TRBJ1-2; D is possibly TRBD1 (5 bases). Trimming pared 6 bases from V and 3 bases from J, leaving 14 bases between. The CDR3 consists of 13 residues. The germline V gene encodes CDR1 GTSNPN and CDR2 SVGIG (reference sequence). The CDR3 here is CACPRQGYYGYTF. The DNA for the CDR3 is TGTGCCTGCCCCCGGCAGGGATACTATGGCTACACCTTC. The full variable domain, completed using reference TRBV30 and TRBJ1-2, is SQTIHQWPATLVQPVGSPLSLECTVEGTSNPNLYWYRQAAGRGLQLLFYSVGIGQISSEVPQNLSASRPQDRQFILSSKKLLLSDSGFYLCACPRQGYYGYTFGSGTRLTVV.

The chain couples TRBV9 to TRBJ1-1; 12 bases fit TRBD1. J gave up 5 bases and V 4 bases, and 6 bases lay outside the gene matches. Germline V gene sequence: CDR1 SGDLS, CDR2 YYNGEE. The CDR3 sequence is 15 residues long. As DNA, the CDR3 is TGTGCCAGCAGCCCGGGACAGGGGGCGAGGACTGAAGCTTTCTTT. Residues: CASSPGQGARTEAFF.

V usage is TRBV20-1 and J usage is TRBJ1-2; D is unresolved. The V and J ends lost 0 bases and 8 bases respectively, with 7 bases between them. The CDR3 consists of 11 residues. The germline V gene has CDR1 DFQATT and CDR2 SNEGSKA (reference sequence). The DNA of the CDR3 is TGCAGTGCTAGAGACGGGTCCGGCTACACCTTC. It specifies CSARDGSGYTF.

CDR3 DNA: TGCGCCAGCAGTATCTCAATGCTGCCCCTTACCGGGTATACCTACTACGAGCAGTACTTC. This sequence encodes CASSISMLPLTGYTYYEQYF. The gene calls are TRBV23-1 and TRBJ2-7; D not certain. TRBV23-1 is labeled an ORF, and its function is uncertain. Trimming shortened V by 5 bases and J by 3 bases, and 32 bases separated the two germline ends. The CDR3 totals 20 residues.

This clone has only one observation. This sequence joins TRBV2 and TRBJ2-5; the D is unclear. Germline V gene data show CDR1 as SNHLY and CDR2 as FYNNEI. The CDR3 sequence is 12 residues long. Trimming took off 6 bases at V and 1 base at J, with 6 bases between the two ends. The CDR3 loop reads CASRQSQETQYF. In DNA, the CDR3 is TGTGCCAGCAGACAGAGCCAAGAGACCCAGTACTTC.

The chain has TRBV7-2 and TRBJ2-7, with D possibly TRBD2 on 7 matching bases. Trimming pared 5 bases from V and 3 bases from J, leaving 17 bases between. CDR3 size: 15 residues. Germline assignment: CDR1 SGHTA and CDR2 FQGNSA. CDR3: CASSPPGGVYYEQYF. CDR3 DNA: TGTGCCAGCAGCCCACCGGGGGGCGTTTACTACGAGCAGTACTTC.

V usage is TRBV6-1 and J usage is TRBJ2-7; D uncertain. The CDR3 loop spans 15 amino acids. Trimming shortened V by 1 base and J by 0 bases, and 10 bases separated the two germline ends. CDR1 is MNHNS, CDR2 SASEGT, per germline. The CDR3 coding sequence is TGTGCCAGCAGTGAAGACAGTCTGAGCTCCTACGAGCAGTACTTC. It specifies CASSEDSLSSYEQYF.